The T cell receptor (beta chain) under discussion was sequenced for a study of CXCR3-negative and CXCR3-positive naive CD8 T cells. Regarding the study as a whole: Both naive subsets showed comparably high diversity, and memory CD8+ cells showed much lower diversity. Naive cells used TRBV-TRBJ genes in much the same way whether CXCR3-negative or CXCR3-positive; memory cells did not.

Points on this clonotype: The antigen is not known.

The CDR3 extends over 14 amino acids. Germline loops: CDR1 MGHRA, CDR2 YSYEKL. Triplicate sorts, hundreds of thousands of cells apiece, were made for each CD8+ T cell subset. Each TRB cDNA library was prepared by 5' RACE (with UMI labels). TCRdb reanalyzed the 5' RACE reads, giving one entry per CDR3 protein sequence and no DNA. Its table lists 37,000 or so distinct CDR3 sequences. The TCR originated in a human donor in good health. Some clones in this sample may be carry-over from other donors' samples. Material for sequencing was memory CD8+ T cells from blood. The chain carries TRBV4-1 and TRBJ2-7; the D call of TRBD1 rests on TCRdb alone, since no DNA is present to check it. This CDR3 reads CASSARDTCYEQYF.